These 21 T cell receptor beta chains were sequenced from one sample in a study of blood T cells in healthy people across ages. Then a second PCR, running about 7 to 11 cycles, was carried out with a sample-barcoded 5' primer and a J-beta primer mix. TCRdb reprocessed the 5' RACE reads with MiXCR, giving one entry per CDR3 protein. The profile shows 1.5 million to 2 million distinct CDR3 sequences, roughly 49% of them singletons. The material sequenced was blood. These receptors were obtained from a woman in her forties in good health.

This clonotype has just a few counts. The chain joins TRBV28 to TRBJ2-5; 7 nucleotides agree with TRBD2. Looked up from germline, CDR1 is MDHEN and CDR2 is SYDVKM. This CDR3 comprises 16 residues. Unmatched junction bases numbered 14, after V lost 5 bases and J lost 5 bases. The CDR3 sequence is CASSRAGAGGRETQYF. The CDR3 DNA reads TGTGCCAGCAGTCGCGCGGGAGCTGGGGGTCGCGAGACCCAGTACTTC. Variable domain in full (rest from reference TRBV28 and TRBJ2-5): DVKVTQSSRYLVKRTGEKVFLECVQDMDHENMFWYRQDPGLGLRLIYFSYDVKMKEKGDIPEGYSVSREKKERFSLILESASTNQTSMYLCASSRAGAGGRETQYFGPGTRLLVL.

This clonotype was counted a few times. This chain links TRBV7-2 with TRBJ2-5; perhaps D is TRBD1 or TRBD2 (5 bases each). This CDR3 comprises 13 residues. V was shortened by 5 bases and J by 5 bases, with 12 bases between the two germline ends. Germline CDR1 reads SGHTA; CDR2 reads FQGNSA. The CDR3, as DNA: TGTGCCAGCAGCGCCCACGAGGGGGAGACCCAGTACTTC. Translating it yields CASSAHEGETQYF.

J is TRBJ2-3 and V is TRBV7-2; TRBD2 aligns across 7 bases. Germline CDR1 SGHTA, CDR2 FQGNSA. The CDR3 has 14 residues. J lost 6 bases, V lost 2 bases, and 5 bases had no gene match. CDR3: CASSLLVGGDTQYF. The CDR3, as DNA: TGTGCCAGCAGCTTACTGGTGGGGGGGGATACGCAGTATTTT.

V usage is TRBV10-3 and J usage is TRBJ2-5, with TRBD2 matching 8 bases. V shed 0 bases, J shed 1 base, and the junction held 10 bases outside the gene matches. The CDR3 covers 18 residues. From germline, CDR1 is ENHRY and CDR2 SYGVKD. In nucleotides, the CDR3 is TGTGCCATCAGTGAGTCCAGCCCGCAGCGGGGGCTCCAAGAGACCCAGTACTTC. It yields the protein CAISESSPQRGLQETQYF.

V and J are TRBV7-2 and TRBJ2-5, with 9 bases that match TRBD2. CDR3 size: 15 residues. The germline gives CDR1 SGHTA, CDR2 FQGNSA. With 3 bases clipped from V and 5 bases from J, the junction kept 7 bases outside the gene matches. Here the CDR3 reads CASSFGGGADETQYF. DNA of the CDR3: TGTGCCAGCAGCTTTGGCGGGGGGGCGGATGAGACCCAGTACTTC.

This clonotype was observed a handful of times. The chain couples TRBV7-9 to TRBJ1-2; 7 positions agree with TRBD1. The CDR3 spans 16 residues. Germline assignment: CDR1 SEHNR and CDR2 FQNEAQ (reference sequence). With V trimmed by 3 bases and J by 0 bases, 7 bases remained unmatched. CDR3 loop: CASSLFRDSPNYGYTF. For the CDR3, the DNA is TGTGCCAGCAGCTTGTTTCGGGACAGTCCTAACTATGGCTACACCTTC.

This clonotype was seen more than once but under ten times. The chain is built from TRBV7-2 and TRBJ2-7; possible D gene TRBD1, 6 bases. This CDR3 spans 20 amino acids. Germline CDR1 reads SGHTA; CDR2 reads FQGNSA. Trimming took off 2 bases at V and 0 bases at J, with 26 bases between the two ends. The CDR3 is CASSLRGITGLLSSSYEQYF. As DNA, the CDR3 is TGTGCCAGCAGCTTAAGGGGGATCACAGGGCTCCTCTCTAGCTCCTACGAGCAGTACTTC.

V is TRBV7-8 and J is TRBJ2-5; D is possibly TRBD1 (6 bases). CDR1 is SGHVS, CDR2 FQNEAQ, per germline. Trimming took off 6 bases at V and 5 bases at J, with 19 bases between the two ends. The CDR3 spans 15 residues. This CDR3 reads CASRPVGTGRETQYF. The CDR3 nucleotides read TGTGCCAGCAGACCAGTGGGCACAGGGCGGGAGACCCAGTACTTC.

About this clonotype: At one of its ends the junction is not consistent with the germline gene, which may arise from a read error. This sequence joins TRBV20-1 and TRBJ2-7; D gene ambiguous. In germline, CDR1 is DFQATT, CDR2 SNEGSKA (reference sequence). The CDR3 extends over 13 amino acids. Here the CDR3 DNA reads TGCAGAGCTAGACTTCGGTCGGGCCACGAGCAGTACTTC. Amino acids: CRARLRSGHEQYF.

This clonotype has a handful of counts. The chain has TRBV7-2 and TRBJ2-7; 8 bases fit TRBD1. The junction had 7 bases not matched to a gene; V was cut back by 5 bases and J by 1 base. The CDR3 has 15 residues. Germline V gene lookup returns CDR1 SGHTA and CDR2 FQGNSA. The chain's CDR3 is CASSDYGQGSYEQYF. The CDR3 region has the DNA TGTGCCAGCAGCGATTACGGACAGGGATCCTACGAGCAGTACTTC. Full variable domain (outside the CDR3, taken from reference TRBV7-2 and TRBJ2-7): GAGVSQSPSNKVTEKGKDVELRCDPISGHTALYWYRQSLGQGLEFLIYFQGNSAPDKSGLPSDRFSAERTGGSVSTLTIQRTQQEDSAVYLCASSDYGQGSYEQYFGPGTRLTVT.

V usage is TRBV5-5 and J usage is TRBJ1-6, with 7 positions matching TRBD1. V was pared by 2 bases and J by 9 bases, with 11 bases of the junction left unmatched. This CDR3 spans 16 amino acids. Per the germline V gene, CDR1 is SGHKS and CDR2 is YYEKEE (reference sequence). The CDR3 DNA sequence: TGTGCCAGCAGCTTTAGATGGGAACAGGGGACTTCACCCCTCCACTTT. Translated: CASSFRWEQGTSPLHF.

This clonotype has at least ten counts. This rearrangement joins TRBV10-3 to TRBJ2-5; D not resolved. Trimming took 2 bases from V and 2 from J, leaving 15 bases between them. CDR1 is ENHRY, CDR2 SYGVKD, per germline. CDR3 length: 16 residues. This CDR3 is CAISEPSRTDQETQYF. The CDR3 DNA follows: TGTGCCATCAGTGAGCCGAGCCGGACGGATCAAGAGACCCAGTACTTC.

The CDR3 here is CASSPAGANSYEQYF. For the CDR3, the DNA is TGTGCCAGCAGTCCCGCCGGGGCTAACTCCTACGAGCAGTACTTC. The V gene is TRBV27, the J gene TRBJ2-7; TRBD1 or TRBD2 may be the D gene (5 bases each). Germline V gives CDR1 MNHEY, CDR2 SMNVEV (reference sequence). The CDR3 contains 15 residues. The V and J ends lost 5 bases and 0 bases respectively, with 14 bases between them.

This clonotype appeared a few times. This chain joins TRBV25-1 and TRBJ2-1; tentatively, D is TRBD1 (5 bases). Per the germline V gene, CDR1 is MGHDK and CDR2 is SYGVNS. CDR3 length: 11 residues. The V gene lost 3 bases and the J gene lost 10 bases, with 7 bases spanning the gap. CDR3 sequence reads: CASSDQGEQFF. The CDR3 nucleotides are TGTGCCAGCAGTGATCAGGGAGAGCAGTTCTTC. The whole variable domain, filled in from reference TRBV25-1 and TRBJ2-1, reads EADIYQTPRYLVIGTGKKITLECSQTMGHDKMYWYQQDPGMELHLIHYSYGVNSTEKGDLSSESTVSRIRTEHFPLTLESARPSHTSQYLCASSDQGEQFFGPGTRLTVL.

V gene TRBV4-3 combines with J gene TRBJ1-2, with TRBD1 as a possible D gene (6 bases). The CDR3 is 13 residues long. The V end was cut by 1 base, the J end by 8 bases, with 11 bases between. In germline, CDR1 is LGHNA, CDR2 YSLEER. The CDR3 region is CASSQGTALGYTF. The CDR3 region has the DNA TGCGCCAGCAGCCAAGGGACAGCTCTAGGCTACACCTTC.

The chain couples TRBV20-1 to TRBJ1-5, with a weak D call TRBD1 (6 bases). Germline V lookup: CDR1 DFQATT, CDR2 SNEGSKA (reference sequence). The CDR3 totals 16 residues. V was trimmed by 0 bases and J by 0 bases, leaving 12 bases between them. CDR3 in amino acids: CSARDSGALSNQPQHF. CDR3 sequence (DNA): TGCAGTGCTAGAGATTCGGGGGCCCTTAGCAATCAGCCCCAGCATTTT.

The chain uses TRBV18 and TRBJ1-2; 9 bases align to TRBD1. V was clipped by 5 bases and J by 6 bases; unmatched bases: 4. The CDR3 runs 13 residues. Germline assignment: CDR1 KGHSH and CDR2 LQKENI. CDR3 region: CASSSRTGDGYTF. The CDR3 nucleotides are TGTGCCAGCTCATCGCGGACAGGGGATGGCTACACCTTC.

This clonotype was found a few times. J is TRBJ1-6 and V is TRBV4-3; D not resolved. The CDR3 is made up of 15 amino acids. V was pared by 3 bases and J by 7 bases, with 13 bases between. Germline CDR1 is LGHNA and CDR2 is YSLEER. The CDR3 coding sequence is TGCGCCAGCAGCCATCTCGATAACAGCAATTCACCCCTCCACTTT. It is translated as CASSHLDNSNSPLHF.

Points on this clonotype: With a much larger clone just one base away, this may be a read error. The chain has TRBV28 and TRBJ2-6; possible D gene TRBD1, 6 bases. Germline V lookup: CDR1 MDHEN, CDR2 SYDVKM. Deletions cut 8 bases from V and 2 bases from J, with 7 bases between. The CDR3 totals 13 residues. CDR3 protein: CASEGAGANVLTF. The CDR3 nucleotides read TGTGCCAGCGAGGGGGCTGGGGCCAACGTCCTGACTTTC.

The genes are TRBV7-2 and TRBJ2-4; weak D call: TRBD2 (5 bases). There are 14 residues in the CDR3. The germline V and J ends were trimmed by 5 bases and 13 bases, with 21 bases remaining between them. Germline CDR1 and CDR2: SGHTA and FQGNSA. CDR3 nucleotide sequence: TGTGCCAGCAGCCACCAAGATAACACCGGGGAGCAGTACTTC. Protein: CASSHQDNTGEQYF.

As concerns this clonotype: This may be a read error, as it is one base from a much larger clone. V is TRBV4-3 and J is TRBJ2-7; 8 bases align to TRBD1. The CDR3 runs 14 residues. From germline, CDR1 is LGHNA and CDR2 YSLEER. The CDR3 bases are TGCGCCAGCTGCCAACGGACAGGGACCTACGAGCAGTACTTC. Encoded protein: CASCQRTGTYEQYF.